This T cell receptor beta chain derives from a study of shared clonotypes between healthy human individuals. For the study at large: Donors, aged 18 to 49, were a couple of women and three men.

Study-wide findings and caveats: Despite large depth, rarefaction showed incomplete sorted-subset sequencing. Naive subsets tended to show greater estimated richness than memory subsets. Researchers sampled only blood; tissue repertoires likely differ.

Here immunoSEQ multiplex PCR was the method, and the copy in TCRdb shows in-frame clones only, minus some. The data contain under 550,000 clones, about 96% of them seen just once; the ten biggest clones take up 0.06%. The V and J ends lost 4 bases and 7 bases respectively, with 23 bases between them. Germline loops: CDR1 GTSNPN, CDR2 SVGIG (reference sequence). This CDR3 is 15 amino acids long. This clone was found once. What it recognizes is unknown. Sequencing was performed on naive CD4+ T cells sorted from blood. Subset of the sample: CD45RA+ positively selected. This clonotype originated in a woman in her twenties or thirties in good health. The chain carries TRBV30 and TRBJ2-7; a weak D match, TRBD2 (6 bases). The CDR3 sequence is CAWIPTGGAGREQYF. The CDR3 region has the DNA TGTGCCTGGATTCCCACTGGGGGTGCCGGGAGAGAGCAGTACTTC.